The source of this TCR beta chain is a study of naive and memory T cell subsets. Overall study findings and caveats: The RNA method is potentially sensitive to activation and differentiation changes.

V was pared by 6 bases and J by 0 bases, with 15 bases between. The length of the CDR3 is 17 residues. Germline-derived CDR1 and CDR2 are MNHEY and SMNVEV (reference sequence). TCR cDNA received a 3' ligated oligonucleotide that carried a UMI. Input was about 1 to 1,100 ng of DNase-treated total RNA without cell sorting. Amplification of ligated cDNA took four PCR rounds with SP2 and nested alpha and beta constant primers. Reverse transcription of blood and skin TCR RNA was primed at alpha and beta constant regions. MiXCR was run by TCRdb on the 5' RACE reads, yielding one entry per CDR3 protein. Of tens of thousands of distinct CDR3 sequences detected, more than 7% appear once; the ten largest clones hold about a tenth. This clonotype appeared many times. Its antigen remains unknown.

This chain links TRBV27 with TRBJ2-6; perhaps TRBD1 as D (6 bases). The source is a male donor in good health. The CDR3 nucleotides read TGTGCCAGCAGCAACCTACAGGGTGTCTCTGGGGCCAACGTCCTGACTTTC. This sequence encodes CASSNLQGVSGANVLTF. Together with reference TRBV27 and TRBJ2-6, the CDR3 gives the full variable domain: EAQVTQNPRYLITVTGKKLTVTCSQNMNHEYMSWYRQDPGLGLRQIYYSMNVEVTDKGDVPEGYKVSRKEKRNFPLILESPSPNQTSLYFCASSNLQGVSGANVLTFGAGSRLTVL.